This record covers a single TCR beta chain. Its antigen is not identified. The data were taken from a study of T cell responses to AZD1222 COVID-19 vaccine. Findings and caveats of the study: Repertoires were obtained only post-peak T cell response. White British donors predominated, females outnumbered males, and clonal diversity was possibly underestimated. Along spike, vaccine-associated CD4 TCRs were found throughout, with dominance at 160-218 and 743-854.

Here immunoSEQ multiplex PCR was the method, and the copy in TCRdb shows in-frame clones only, minus some. Seen here are around 180,000 clones, approximately 90% observed once, and the top ten hold approximately 2.9%. The CDR3 is 14 residues long. This chain links TRBV21-1 with TRBJ1-1. TRBV21-1 is termed a pseudogene. The source is an adult in good health. The sample in question was peripheral blood, obtained on day 0 of AZD1222 vaccination. Here the CDR3 reads CASSKDVLNTEAFF. The CDR3 bases are TGTGCCAGCAGCAAGGACGTGCTGAACACTGAAGCTTTCTTT.